This TCR beta chain was identified during a study of cytomegalovirus exposure and HLA in healthy donors. CDR3 length: 15 amino acids. CDR1 SSHAT and CDR2 FNYEAQ come from the germline V gene (reference sequence). As regards this clone: The junction and the germline gene differ at one end; a read error may be behind it.

The PCR ran on 60 Vbeta and 13 Jbeta primers. The method was immunoSEQ multiplex PCR; TCRdb's version includes in-frame clones alone and lacks a portion of them. The sample includes approximately 140,000 clones, 60% to 85% of them seen just once. J is TRBJ2-1 and V is TRBV7-7; TRBD2 agrees at 13 bases. The sequenced material came from PBMCs. This TCR came from a male donor in good health and CMV-seronegative. The CDR3: CASSDRLAGGNEQFF. As DNA, the CDR3 is TGTGCTAGCAGCGATAGACTAGCGGGAGGCAATGAGCAGTTCTTC.